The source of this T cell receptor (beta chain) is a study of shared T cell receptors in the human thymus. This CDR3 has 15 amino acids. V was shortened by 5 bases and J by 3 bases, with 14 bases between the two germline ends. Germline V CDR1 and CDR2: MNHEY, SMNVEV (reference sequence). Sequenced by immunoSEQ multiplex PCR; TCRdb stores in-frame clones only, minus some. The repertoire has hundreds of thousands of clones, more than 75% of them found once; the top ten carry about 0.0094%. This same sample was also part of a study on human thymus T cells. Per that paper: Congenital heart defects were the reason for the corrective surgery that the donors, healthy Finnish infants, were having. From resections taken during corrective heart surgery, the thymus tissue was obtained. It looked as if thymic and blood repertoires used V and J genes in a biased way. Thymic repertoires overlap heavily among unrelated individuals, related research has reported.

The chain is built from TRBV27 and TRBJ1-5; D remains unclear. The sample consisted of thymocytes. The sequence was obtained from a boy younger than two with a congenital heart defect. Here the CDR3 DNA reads TGTGCCAGCAGTCGAGGAGGACCCTACAATCAGCCCCAGCATTTT. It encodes CASSRGGPYNQPQHF.